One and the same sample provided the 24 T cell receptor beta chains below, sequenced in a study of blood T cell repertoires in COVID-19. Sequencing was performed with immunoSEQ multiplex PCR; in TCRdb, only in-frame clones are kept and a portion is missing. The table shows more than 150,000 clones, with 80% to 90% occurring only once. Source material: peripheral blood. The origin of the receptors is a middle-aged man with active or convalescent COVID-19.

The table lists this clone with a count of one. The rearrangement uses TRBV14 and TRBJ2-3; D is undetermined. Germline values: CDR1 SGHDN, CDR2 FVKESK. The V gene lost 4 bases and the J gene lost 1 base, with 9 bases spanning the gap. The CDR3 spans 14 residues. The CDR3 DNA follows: TGTGCCAGCAGCCCCAGAATGGGCACAGATACGCAGTATTTT. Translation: CASSPRMGTDTQYF.

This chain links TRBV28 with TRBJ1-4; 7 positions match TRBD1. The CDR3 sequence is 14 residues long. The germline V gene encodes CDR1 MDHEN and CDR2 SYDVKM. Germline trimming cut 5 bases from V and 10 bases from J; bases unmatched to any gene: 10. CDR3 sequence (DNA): TGTGCCAGCAGTCGTACAGGGGCCTCGGGAAAACTGTTTTTT. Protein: CASSRTGASGKLFF.

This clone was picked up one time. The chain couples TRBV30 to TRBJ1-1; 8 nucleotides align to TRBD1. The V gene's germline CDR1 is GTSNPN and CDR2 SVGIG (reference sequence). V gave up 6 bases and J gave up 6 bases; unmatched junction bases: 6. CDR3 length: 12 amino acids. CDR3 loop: CACDRGSPEAFF. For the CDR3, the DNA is TGTGCCTGTGACAGGGGTTCACCTGAAGCTTTCTTT.

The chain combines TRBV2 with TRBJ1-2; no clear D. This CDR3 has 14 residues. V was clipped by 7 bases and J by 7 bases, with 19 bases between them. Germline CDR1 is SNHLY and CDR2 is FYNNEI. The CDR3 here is CASTVEWVLGGYTF. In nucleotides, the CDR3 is TGTGCCAGCACCGTGGAGTGGGTGCTCGGTGGCTACACCTTC. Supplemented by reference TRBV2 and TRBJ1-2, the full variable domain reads EPEVTQTPSHQVTQMGQEVILRCVPISNHLYFYWYRQILGQKVEFLVSFYNNEISEKSEIFDDQFSVERPDGSNFTLKIRSTKLEDSAMYFCASTVEWVLGGYTFGSGTRLTVV.

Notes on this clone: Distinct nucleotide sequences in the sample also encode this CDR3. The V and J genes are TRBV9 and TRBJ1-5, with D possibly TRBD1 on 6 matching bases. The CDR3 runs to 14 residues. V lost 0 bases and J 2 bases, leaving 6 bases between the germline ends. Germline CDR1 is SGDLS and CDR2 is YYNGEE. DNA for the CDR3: TGTGCCAGCAGCGTAGGACAGGGCAATCAGCCCCAGCATTTT. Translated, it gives CASSVGQGNQPQHF.

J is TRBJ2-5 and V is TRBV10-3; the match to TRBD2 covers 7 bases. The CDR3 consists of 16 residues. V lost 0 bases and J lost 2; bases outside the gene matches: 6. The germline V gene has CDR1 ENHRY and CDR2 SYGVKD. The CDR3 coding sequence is TGTGCCATCAGTGAGTCGAAGGGCGGGGGTCAAGAGACCCAGTACTTC. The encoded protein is CAISESKGGGQETQYF.

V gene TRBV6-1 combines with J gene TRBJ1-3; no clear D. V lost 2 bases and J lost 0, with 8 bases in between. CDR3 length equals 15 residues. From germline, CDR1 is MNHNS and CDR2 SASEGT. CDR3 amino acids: CASSETGASGNTIYF. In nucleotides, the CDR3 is TGTGCCAGCAGTGAAACGGGAGCCTCTGGAAACACCATATATTTT.

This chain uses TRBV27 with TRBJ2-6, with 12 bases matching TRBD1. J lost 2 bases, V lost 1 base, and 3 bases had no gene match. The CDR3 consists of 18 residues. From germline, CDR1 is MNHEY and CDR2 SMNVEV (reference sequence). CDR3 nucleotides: TGTGCCAGCAGTTTATACGGGGACAGGGGGCCTGGGGCCAACGTCCTGACTTTC. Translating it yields CASSLYGDRGPGANVLTF.

The CDR3 DNA follows: TGTGCCAGCAGTGAAGCTCCGGGACAGGGAGGGCAAAAACTGTTTTTT. Its protein product is CASSEAPGQGGQKLFF. V and J are TRBV6-1 and TRBJ1-4, with 9 bases fitting TRBD1. Trimming at V came to 0 bases and at J to 9 bases, leaving 8 bases not matched to a gene. The CDR3 extends over 16 amino acids. In germline, CDR1 is MNHNS, CDR2 SASEGT.

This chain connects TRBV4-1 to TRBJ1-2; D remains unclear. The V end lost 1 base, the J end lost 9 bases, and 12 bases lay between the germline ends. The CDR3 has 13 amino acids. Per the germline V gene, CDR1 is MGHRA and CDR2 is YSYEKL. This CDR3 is CASSQVGPGSYTF. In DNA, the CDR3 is TGCGCCAGCAGCCAAGTCGGTCCCGGGAGCTACACCTTC.

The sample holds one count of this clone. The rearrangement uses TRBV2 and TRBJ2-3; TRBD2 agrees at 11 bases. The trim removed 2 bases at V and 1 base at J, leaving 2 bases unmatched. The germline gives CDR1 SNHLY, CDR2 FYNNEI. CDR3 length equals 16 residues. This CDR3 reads CASSEPTSGGTDTQYF. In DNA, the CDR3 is TGTGCCAGCAGTGAACCGACTAGCGGGGGCACAGATACGCAGTATTTT. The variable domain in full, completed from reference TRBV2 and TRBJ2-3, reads EPEVTQTPSHQVTQMGQEVILRCVPISNHLYFYWYRQILGQKVEFLVSFYNNEISEKSEIFDDQFSVERPDGSNFTLKIRSTKLEDSAMYFCASSEPTSGGTDTQYFGPGTRLTVL.

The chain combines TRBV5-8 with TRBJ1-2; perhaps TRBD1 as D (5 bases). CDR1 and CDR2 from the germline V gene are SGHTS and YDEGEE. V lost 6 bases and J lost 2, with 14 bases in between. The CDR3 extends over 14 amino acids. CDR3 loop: CASTPAQENYGYTF. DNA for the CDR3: TGTGCCAGCACTCCTGCACAGGAGAACTATGGCTACACCTTC.

CDR3 DNA sequence: TGTGCCAGCAGCGTCCAGGACAAGAACACTGAAGCTTTCTTT. Protein product: CASSVQDKNTEAFF. The rearrangement links TRBV7-2 to TRBJ1-1; D is perhaps TRBD1 (5 bases). With 5 bases removed from V and 1 base from J, the gap between germline ends came to 11 bases. The CDR3 loop spans 14 amino acids. The V gene's germline CDR1 is SGHTA and CDR2 FQGNSA.

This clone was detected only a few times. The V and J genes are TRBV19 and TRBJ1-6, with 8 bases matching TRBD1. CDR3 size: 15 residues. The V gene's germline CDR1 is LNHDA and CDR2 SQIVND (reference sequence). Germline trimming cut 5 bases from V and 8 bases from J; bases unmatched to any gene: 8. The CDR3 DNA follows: TGTGCCAGTAGTCCTCAGACAGGGGCCGATTCACCCCTCCACTTT. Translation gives CASSPQTGADSPLHF.

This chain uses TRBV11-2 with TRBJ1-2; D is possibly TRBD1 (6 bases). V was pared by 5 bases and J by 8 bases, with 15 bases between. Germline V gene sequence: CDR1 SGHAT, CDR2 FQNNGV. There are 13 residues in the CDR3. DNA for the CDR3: TGTGCCAGCAGCCCACAGGGACGCGGCGGCTACACCTTC. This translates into CASSPQGRGGYTF. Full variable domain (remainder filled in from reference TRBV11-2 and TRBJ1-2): EAGVAQSPRYKIIEKRQSVAFWCNPISGHATLYWYQQILGQGPKLLIQFQNNGVVDDSQLPKDRFSAERLKGVDSTLKIQPAKLEDSAVYLCASSPQGRGGYTFGSGTRLTVV.

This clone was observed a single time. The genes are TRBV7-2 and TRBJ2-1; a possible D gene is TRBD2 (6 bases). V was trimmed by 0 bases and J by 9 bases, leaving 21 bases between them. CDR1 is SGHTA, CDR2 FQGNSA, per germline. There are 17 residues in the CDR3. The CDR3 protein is CASSLATGLQRPAEQFF. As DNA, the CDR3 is TGTGCCAGCAGCTTAGCTACGGGACTCCAGAGACCGGCTGAGCAGTTCTTC. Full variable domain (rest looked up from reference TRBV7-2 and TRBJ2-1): GAGVSQSPSNKVTEKGKDVELRCDPISGHTALYWYRQSLGQGLEFLIYFQGNSAPDKSGLPSDRFSAERTGGSVSTLTIQRTQQEDSAVYLCASSLATGLQRPAEQFFGPGTRLTVL.

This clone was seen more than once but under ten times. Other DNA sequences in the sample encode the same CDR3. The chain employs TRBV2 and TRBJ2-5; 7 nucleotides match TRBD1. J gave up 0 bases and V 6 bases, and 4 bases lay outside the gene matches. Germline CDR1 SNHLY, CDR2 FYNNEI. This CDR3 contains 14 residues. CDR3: CASSRDRYQETQYF. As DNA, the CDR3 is TGTGCCAGCAGCCGGGACAGATACCAAGAGACCCAGTACTTC.

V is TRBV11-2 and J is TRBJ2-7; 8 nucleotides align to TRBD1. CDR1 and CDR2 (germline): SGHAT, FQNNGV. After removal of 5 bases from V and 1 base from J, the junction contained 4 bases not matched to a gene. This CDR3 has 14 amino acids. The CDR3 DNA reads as TGTGCCAGCAGCCAGGACAGGGCGTCCTACGAGCAGTACTTC. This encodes CASSQDRASYEQYF.

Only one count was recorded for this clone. The chain's CDR3 is CASSILPSGGYNEQFF. CDR3 coding DNA: TGTGCCAGCAGTATCTTGCCTAGCGGGGGTTACAATGAGCAGTTCTTC. The chain carries TRBV27 and TRBJ2-1; TRBD2 matches at 10 bases. This CDR3 is 16 amino acids long. The germline V gene encodes CDR1 MNHEY and CDR2 SMNVEV (reference sequence). With 5 bases clipped from V and 4 bases from J, the junction kept 8 bases outside the gene matches.

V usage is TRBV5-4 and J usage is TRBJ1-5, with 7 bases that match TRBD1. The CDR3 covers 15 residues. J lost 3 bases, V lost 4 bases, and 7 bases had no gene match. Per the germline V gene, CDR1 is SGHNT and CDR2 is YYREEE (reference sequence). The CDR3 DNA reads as TGTGCCAGCAGCCATACGGGACAGTCCAATCAGCCCCAGCATTTT. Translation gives CASSHTGQSNQPQHF.

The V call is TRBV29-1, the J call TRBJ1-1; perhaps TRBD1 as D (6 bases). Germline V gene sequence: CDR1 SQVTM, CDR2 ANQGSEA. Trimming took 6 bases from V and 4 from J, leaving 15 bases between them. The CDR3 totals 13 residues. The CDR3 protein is CSVAGTSGTEAFF. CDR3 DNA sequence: TGCAGCGTCGCCGGGACAAGTGGCACTGAAGCTTTCTTT.

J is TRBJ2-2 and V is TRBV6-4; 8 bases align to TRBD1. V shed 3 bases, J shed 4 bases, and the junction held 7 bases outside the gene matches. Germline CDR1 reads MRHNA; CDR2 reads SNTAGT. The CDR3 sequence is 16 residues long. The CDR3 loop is CASSDWQGAPTGELFF. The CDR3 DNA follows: TGTGCCAGCAGTGATTGGCAGGGGGCTCCCACCGGGGAGCTGTTTTTT.

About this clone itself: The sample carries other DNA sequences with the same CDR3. The CDR3 region is CASSVRGGSTDTQYF. Here the CDR3 DNA reads TGTGCCAGCAGTGTGCGGGGGGGTAGCACAGATACGCAGTATTTT. This chain connects TRBV25-1 to TRBJ2-3, with 9 bases matching TRBD2. Germline V gives CDR1 MGHDK, CDR2 SYGVNS. With V trimmed by 4 bases and J by 0 bases, 2 bases remained unmatched. The CDR3 is 15 amino acids.

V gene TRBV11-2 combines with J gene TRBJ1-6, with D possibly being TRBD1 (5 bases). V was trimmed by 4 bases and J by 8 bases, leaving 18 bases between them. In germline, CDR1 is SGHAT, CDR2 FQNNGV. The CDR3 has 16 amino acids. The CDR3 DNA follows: TGTGCCAGCAGCTCACATGGAGGGTCAGGGTATTCACCCCTCCACTTT. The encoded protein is CASSSHGGSGYSPLHF.